The 26 T cell receptor beta chains below all came from one sample that was sequenced in a study of read filtering for tumor transcriptome and immune sequencing. From 300 to 400 ng of RNA, a library with molecular barcoded alpha/delta and beta/gamma adaptors was made. TCRdb ran MiXCR on the reads and lists one entry per CDR3 protein. The data show tens of thousands of distinct CDR3 sequences, 14% seen once. The sample comprised a population of CD138-negative cells sorted from bone marrow. Receptor source: a donor aged 40 or over with multiple myeloma.

The table lists this clonotype with many counts. This chain links TRBV12-3 or TRBV12-4 with TRBJ2-1; TRBD2 might be the D (5 bases). Between the trimmed V and J ends, which lost 4 bases and 10 bases, there was a span of 23 bases. The CDR3 is made up of 16 amino acids. CDR3 sequence (DNA): TGTGCCAGCAGTTCGGGGTCCGAGTTCGCCCGATTGGAGCAGTTCTTC. Translation: CASSSGSEFARLEQFF.

This clonotype was counted once. Since a much larger clone is just one base distant, this may be a read error. The chain carries TRBV7-9 and TRBJ2-5; D is perhaps TRBD1 or TRBD2 (5 bases each). The CDR3 runs 14 residues. Germline CDR1 SEHNR, CDR2 FQNEAQ (reference sequence). V was shortened by 2 bases and J by 5 bases, with 12 bases between the two germline ends. CDR3 region: CASSLYRSGETQYF. The CDR3 nucleotides are TGTGCCAGCAGCTTATACAGGAGCGGCGAGACCCAGTACTTC.

This clonotype was recorded at least ten times. CDR3 nucleotides: TGCAGCGTTGAAGGTAGCGGGTTCAATGAGCAGTTCTTC. Encoded protein: CSVEGSGFNEQFF. The V and J genes are TRBV29-1 and TRBJ2-1, with 7 nucleotides matching TRBD2. J gave up 6 bases and V 1 base, and 3 bases lay outside the gene matches. Germline-derived CDR1 and CDR2 are SQVTM and ANQGSEA. The CDR3 totals 13 residues.

V is TRBV4-1 and J is TRBJ1-2; 9 bases are shared with TRBD1. The CDR3 has 17 amino acids. CDR1 and CDR2 (germline): MGHRA, YSYEKL. V was clipped by 6 bases and J by 3 bases; unmatched bases: 14. The CDR3 spells CASRHTQSGTGYYGYTF. In DNA form, the CDR3 reads TGCGCCAGCAGACACACTCAATCCGGGACAGGGTACTATGGCTACACCTTC.

This clonotype was seen many times. The chain recombines TRBV24-1 with TRBJ1-5, with 7 positions matching TRBD1. The trim removed 7 bases at V and 0 bases at J, leaving 14 bases unmatched. The CDR3 runs 18 residues. The germline V gene has CDR1 KGHDR and CDR2 SFDVKD. The CDR3 spells CATRSTGTATYSNQPQHF. In nucleotides, the CDR3 is TGTGCCACCAGGAGCACCGGGACAGCGACTTATAGCAATCAGCCCCAGCATTTT.

V usage is TRBV7-2 and J usage is TRBJ2-3; D unresolved. Germline assignment: CDR1 SGHTA and CDR2 FQGNSA. V lost 1 base, J lost 5 bases, and 7 bases lay in between. The CDR3 totals 13 residues. Written as DNA, the CDR3 is TGTGCCAGCAGCTTAGGACATCAAGATACGCAGTATTTT. Translating gives CASSLGHQDTQYF.

Note on this clonotype: It differs at one base from a far larger clone, so likely a read error. This rearrangement joins TRBV12-5 to TRBJ2-1; no reliable D call. Per germline, CDR1 LGHNT and CDR2 FRNRAP. The CDR3 runs to 14 residues. CDR3 nucleotide sequence: TGTGCCAGCAGCCTCAAAAGGGCCCCCAGTGAGCAGTTCTTC. Translated: CASSLKRAPSEQFF. The complete variable domain, with remaining parts taken from reference TRBV12-5 and TRBJ2-1, reads DARVTQTPRHKVTEMGQEVTMRCQPILGHNTVFWYRQTMMQGLELLAYFRNRAPLDDSGMPKDRFSAEMPDATLATLKIQPSEPRDSAVYFCASSLKRAPSEQFFGPGTRLTVL.

This clonotype was counted a few times. The V gene is TRBV6-5, the J gene TRBJ2-2; possibly TRBD2 for D (5 bases). Trimming removed 2 bases from V and 9 bases from J, with 13 bases in between. Germline V gene data show CDR1 as MNHEY and CDR2 as SVGAGI. The CDR3 covers 14 residues. In DNA, the CDR3 is TGTGCCAGCAGTTACGGGGATAGCGTGAGGGAGCTGTTTTTT. This sequence encodes CASSYGDSVRELFF.

This clonotype was seen many times. The chain combines TRBV29-1 with TRBJ2-4; 14 nucleotides align to TRBD2. CDR3 length: 16 amino acids. Trimming at V came to 4 bases and at J to 5 bases, leaving 7 bases not matched to a gene. Germline CDR1 SQVTM, CDR2 ANQGSEA. CDR3 in amino acids: CSVGGRTSGRQNIQYF. The CDR3, as DNA: TGCAGCGTTGGAGGTAGGACTAGCGGGAGGCAAAACATTCAGTACTTC.

This clonotype showed up many times. The chain uses TRBV20-1 and TRBJ2-5, with a weak D call TRBD2 (5 bases). CDR3 length equals 14 residues. CDR1 and CDR2 (germline): DFQATT, SNEGSKA (reference sequence). Between the trimmed V and J ends, which lost 2 bases and 1 base, there was a span of 11 bases. In DNA form, the CDR3 reads TGCAGTGCTAGACTGGAGAGGGCCCAAGAGACCCAGTACTTC. Its translation is CSARLERAQETQYF.

This clonotype appeared many times. CDR3 protein: CASSLAVPGQPTNEKLFF. The CDR3 region has the DNA TGCGCCAGCAGCTTGGCGGTCCCGGGACAGCCAACTAATGAAAAACTGTTTTTT. The V and J genes are TRBV5-1 and TRBJ1-4; 7 bases are a match to TRBD1. This CDR3 spans 18 amino acids. Trimming removed 0 bases from V and 0 bases from J; junction bases left unmatched: 8. Per germline, CDR1 SGHRS and CDR2 YFSETQ. The variable domain in full, completed from reference TRBV5-1 and TRBJ1-4, reads KAGVTQTPRYLIKTRGQQVTLSCSPISGHRSVSWYQQTPGQGLQFLFEYFSETQRNKGNFPGRFSGRQFSNSRSEMNVSTLELGDSALYLCASSLAVPGQPTNEKLFFGSGTQLSVL.

The chain uses TRBV7-2 and TRBJ2-7; TRBD1 aligns across 8 bases. The CDR3 has 14 residues. J lost 7 bases, V lost 3 bases, and 8 bases had no gene match. In germline, CDR1 is SGHTA, CDR2 FQGNSA. The CDR3 DNA sequence: TGTGCCAGCAGCTTGGACCAGGGGGCGGGGGAGCAGTACTTC. Translated: CASSLDQGAGEQYF.

This clonotype was recorded many times. The rearrangement uses TRBV5-1 and TRBJ1-1, with 9 positions matching TRBD1. In germline, CDR1 is SGHRS, CDR2 YFSETQ. V shed 0 bases and J 3 bases; nucleotides not matched to a gene: 6. This CDR3 spans 16 amino acids. CDR3 sequence reads: CASSLGGQGLDTEAFF. The CDR3 DNA follows: TGCGCCAGCAGCTTGGGGGGACAGGGCCTCGACACTGAAGCTTTCTTT.

A remark on this clonotype: Since a much larger clone is just one base distant, this may be a read error. The V and J genes are TRBV3-1 and TRBJ1-1; D is possibly TRBD1 (5 bases). The CDR3 consists of 12 residues. Germline lookup yields CDR1 LGHDT and CDR2 YNNKEL (reference sequence). For the CDR3, the DNA is TGTGTCAGCAGCCAAGGAGGGGTTGAAGCTTTCTTT. This sequence encodes CVSSQGGVEAFF. Variable domain in full (rest from reference TRBV3-1 and TRBJ1-1): DTAVSQTPKYLVTQMGNDKSIKCEQNLGHDTMYWYKQDSKKFLKIMFSYNNKELIINETVPNRFSPKSPDKAHLNLHINSLELGDSAVYFCVSSQGGVEAFFGQGTRLTVV.

In this sample, this clonotype turned up many times. V gene TRBV11-1 combines with J gene TRBJ2-5; 8 positions match TRBD1. From germline, CDR1 is SGHAT and CDR2 FQDESV (reference sequence). The CDR3 has 16 residues. The V gene end was trimmed by 5 bases and the J gene end by 0 bases; junction bases not matched to a gene: 8. CDR3: CASSPFRGPNQETQYF. Written as DNA, the CDR3 is TGTGCCAGCAGCCCGTTCAGGGGGCCTAACCAAGAGACCCAGTACTTC.

Remarks on this clonotype: Because it lacks the conserved phenylalanine or tryptophan at the end, this CDR3 is likely a read error. The chain employs TRBV27 and TRBJ1-5, with TRBD1 matching over 10 bases. V was clipped by 4 bases and J by 0 bases; unmatched bases: 12. Germline loops: CDR1 MNHEY, CDR2 SMNVEV (reference sequence). There are 19 residues in the CDR3. CDR3 in DNA: TGTGCCAGCAGTTCCCTTTCCGGGACAGGGGAGTATAGCAATCAGCCCCAGCATCTT. Protein product: CASSSLSGTGEYSNQPQHL.

In this sample, this clonotype turned up many times. The chain couples TRBV20-1 to TRBJ2-1, with 7 bases matching TRBD2. The CDR3 runs 16 residues. Trimming removed 0 bases from V and 3 bases from J; junction bases left unmatched: 8. CDR1 DFQATT and CDR2 SNEGSKA come from the germline V gene (reference sequence). The CDR3 reads CSARDETSHGYNEQFF. Written as DNA, the CDR3 is TGCAGTGCTAGAGATGAGACTAGCCACGGCTACAATGAGCAGTTCTTC.

A note on this clonotype: Since a far larger clone is one base different, this is likely a read error. CDR3 coding DNA: TGTGCCAGCGGCTTAGTATGGCGGGAGAACTACAATGAGCAGTTCTTC. Amino acids: CASGLVWRENYNEQFF. The V gene is TRBV11-2, the J gene TRBJ2-1, with 7 nucleotides matching TRBD2. CDR3 length equals 16 residues. CDR1 and CDR2 (germline): SGHAT, FQNNGV. Full variable domain (remainder filled in from reference TRBV11-2 and TRBJ2-1): EAGVAQSPRYKIIEKRQSVAFWCNPISGHATLYWYQQILGQGPKLLIQFQNNGVVDDSQLPKDRFSAERLKGVDSTLKIQPAKLEDSAVYLCASGLVWRENYNEQFFGPGTRLTVL.

This clonotype has at least ten counts. V is TRBV7-2 and J is TRBJ2-3, with TRBD2 identical over 10 bases. Germline values: CDR1 SGHTA, CDR2 FQGNSA. The CDR3 extends over 16 amino acids. V was clipped by 6 bases and J by 4 bases; unmatched bases: 10. CDR3 region: CASSPRLAGGPDTQYF. DNA for the CDR3: TGTGCCAGCAGTCCCCGACTAGCGGGTGGCCCAGATACGCAGTATTTT.

This clonotype was seen repeatedly, ten times or more. The chain couples TRBV20-1 to TRBJ1-6, with 9 bases lining up with TRBD1. Germline V lookup: CDR1 DFQATT, CDR2 SNEGSKA (reference sequence). V trimming: 7 bases; J trimming: 4 bases; junction bases outside the gene matches: 5. CDR3 size: 14 residues. The CDR3 sequence is CSVSGQGYNSPLHF. CDR3 bases: TGCAGTGTCAGTGGACAGGGGTATAATTCACCCCTCCACTTT.

This clonotype was observed a few times. A much larger clone differs by one base, so this may be a read error. This CDR3 reads CSAKRLFSEAFF. CDR3 DNA sequence: TGCAGTGCAAAGAGGTTATTTTCTGAAGCTTTCTTT. V is TRBV20-1 and J is TRBJ1-1; D is undetermined. The ends were cut back, 6 bases at V and 6 bases at J, with 14 bases in the middle. Germline values: CDR1 DFQATT, CDR2 SNEGSKA (reference sequence). The CDR3 sequence is 12 residues long.

This clonotype has ten or more counts. The chain uses TRBV9 and TRBJ2-2; tentatively, D is TRBD1 or TRBD2 (5 bases each). Germline CDR1 SGDLS, CDR2 YYNGEE. The ends were cut back, 4 bases at V and 4 bases at J, with 20 bases in the middle. This CDR3 has 17 amino acids. This CDR3 reads CASSPLSIGATTGELFF. DNA of the CDR3: TGTGCCAGCAGCCCACTGTCGATCGGGGCGACCACCGGGGAGCTGTTTTTT. Variable domain in full (rest from reference TRBV9 and TRBJ2-2): DSGVTQTPKHLITATGQRVTLRCSPRSGDLSVYWYQQSLDQGLQFLIQYYNGEERAKGNILERFSAQQFPDLHSELNLSSLELGDSALYFCASSPLSIGATTGELFFGEGSRLTVL.

This clonotype was seen a few times. Being one base from a much bigger clone, this may be a read error. The gene calls are TRBV20-1 and TRBJ2-7; TRBD2 aligns across 14 bases. Germline lookup yields CDR1 DFQATT and CDR2 SNEGSKA (reference sequence). The CDR3 runs to 15 residues. This chain's CDR3 is CGALSGTSGSDEQYF. The CDR3 coding sequence is TGCGGTGCGCTATCCGGGACTAGCGGGAGCGACGAGCAGTACTTC.

This clonotype showed up many times. The chain couples TRBV6-6 to TRBJ2-7; 9 bases fit TRBD2. The CDR3 runs to 17 residues. After removal of 2 bases from V and 5 bases from J, the junction contained 13 bases not matched to a gene. Germline CDR1 reads MNHNY; CDR2 reads SVGAGI (reference sequence). CDR3 sequence reads: CASSYLDALAGDHEQYF. DNA for the CDR3: TGTGCCAGCAGTTACCTCGACGCCTTAGCGGGAGACCACGAGCAGTACTTC.

This clonotype has ten or more counts. CDR3 DNA sequence: TGTGCCAGCAGTTACTCGACAGCATTCAATGAGCAGTTCTTC. Translation gives CASSYSTAFNEQFF. This chain links TRBV6-6 with TRBJ2-1; D may be TRBD1 (5 bases). The CDR3 extends over 14 amino acids. Looked up from germline, CDR1 is MNHNY and CDR2 is SVGAGI (reference sequence). Between the trimmed V and J ends, which lost 0 bases and 6 bases, there was a span of 9 bases.

The table lists this clonotype with many counts. The rearrangement links TRBV10-3 to TRBJ2-1; D is possibly TRBD1 (6 bases). The CDR3 length is 15 residues. Between the trimmed V and J ends, which lost 6 bases and 5 bases, there was a span of 17 bases. CDR1 ENHRY and CDR2 SYGVKD come from the germline V gene. The CDR3 coding sequence is TGTGCCATCAGACTAACAGGGCTAAGGCACAATGAGCAGTTCTTC. It specifies CAIRLTGLRHNEQFF.